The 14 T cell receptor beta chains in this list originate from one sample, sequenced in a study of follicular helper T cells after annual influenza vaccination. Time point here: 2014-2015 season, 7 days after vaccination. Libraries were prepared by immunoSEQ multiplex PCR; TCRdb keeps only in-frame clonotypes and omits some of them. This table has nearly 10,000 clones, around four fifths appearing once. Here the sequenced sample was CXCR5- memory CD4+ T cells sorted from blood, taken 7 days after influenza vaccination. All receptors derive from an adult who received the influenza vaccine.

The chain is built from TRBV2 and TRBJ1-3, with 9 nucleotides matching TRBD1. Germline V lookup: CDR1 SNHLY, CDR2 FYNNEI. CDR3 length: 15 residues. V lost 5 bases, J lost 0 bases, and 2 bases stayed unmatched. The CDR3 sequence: CASSQQGASGNTIYF. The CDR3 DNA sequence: TGTGCCAGCAGTCAACAGGGGGCCTCTGGAAACACCATATATTTT. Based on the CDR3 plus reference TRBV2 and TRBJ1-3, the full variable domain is EPEVTQTPSHQVTQMGQEVILRCVPISNHLYFYWYRQILGQKVEFLVSFYNNEISEKSEIFDDQFSVERPDGSNFTLKIRSTKLEDSAMYFCASSQQGASGNTIYFGEGSWLTVV.

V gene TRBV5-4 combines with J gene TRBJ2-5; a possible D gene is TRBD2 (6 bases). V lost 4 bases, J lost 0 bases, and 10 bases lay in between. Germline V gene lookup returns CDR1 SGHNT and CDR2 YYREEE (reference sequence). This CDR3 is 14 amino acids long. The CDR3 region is CASSNRDYQETQYF. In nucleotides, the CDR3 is TGTGCCAGCAGCAACCGGGACTACCAAGAGACCCAGTACTTC.

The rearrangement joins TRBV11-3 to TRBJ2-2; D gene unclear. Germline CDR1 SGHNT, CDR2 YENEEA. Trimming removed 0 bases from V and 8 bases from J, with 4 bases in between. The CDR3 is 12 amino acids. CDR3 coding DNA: TGTGCCAGCAGCTTAGATAGGGGGGAGCTGTTTTTT. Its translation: CASSLDRGELFF.

As DNA, the CDR3 is TGTGCCAGCAGCCGACAGGCAGGCGAGCAGTACTTC. As protein: CASSRQAGEQYF. The rearrangement joins TRBV5-5 to TRBJ2-7; D perhaps matches TRBD1 (6 bases). The CDR3 loop spans 12 amino acids. Per germline, CDR1 SGHKS and CDR2 YYEKEE (reference sequence). V gave up 4 bases and J gave up 6 bases, with 11 bases separating them. The full variable domain, its missing parts supplied by reference TRBV5-5 and TRBJ2-7, is DAGVTQSPTHLIKTRGQQVTLRCSPISGHKSVSWYQQVLGQGPQFIFQYYEKEERGRGNFPDRFSARQFPNYSSELNVNALLLGDSALYLCASSRQAGEQYFGPGTRLTVT.

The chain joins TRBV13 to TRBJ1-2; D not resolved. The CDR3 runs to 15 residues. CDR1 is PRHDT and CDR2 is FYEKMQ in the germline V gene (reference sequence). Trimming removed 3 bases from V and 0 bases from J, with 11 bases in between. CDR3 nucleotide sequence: TGTGCCAGCAGCTTCAGGTCCTTAGCTAACTATGGCTACACCTTC. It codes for CASSFRSLANYGYTF.

The CDR3: CASSVSGTKITDTQYF. For the CDR3, the DNA is TGTGCCAGCAGCGTATCCGGGACGAAAATCACAGATACGCAGTATTTT. The chain is built from TRBV9 and TRBJ2-3, with D perhaps matching TRBD1 or TRBD2 (5 bases each). The CDR3 contains 16 residues. Trimming pared 1 base from V and 2 bases from J, leaving 14 bases between. Germline-derived CDR1 and CDR2 are SGDLS and YYNGEE.

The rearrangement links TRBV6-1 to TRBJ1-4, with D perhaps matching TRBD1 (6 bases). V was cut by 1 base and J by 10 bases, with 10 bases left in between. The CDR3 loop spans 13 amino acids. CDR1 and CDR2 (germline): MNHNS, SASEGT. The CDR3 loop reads CASSEDRVGKLFF. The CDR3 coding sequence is TGTGCCAGCAGTGAAGACAGGGTGGGAAAACTGTTTTTT.

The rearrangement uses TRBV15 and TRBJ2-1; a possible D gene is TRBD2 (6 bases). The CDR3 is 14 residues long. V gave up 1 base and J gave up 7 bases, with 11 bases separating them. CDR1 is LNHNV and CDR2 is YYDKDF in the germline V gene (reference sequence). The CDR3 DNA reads TGTGCCACCAGCAGAGGGGACTGGACTAATGAGCAGTTCTTC. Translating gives CATSRGDWTNEQFF. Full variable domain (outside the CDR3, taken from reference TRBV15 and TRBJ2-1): DAMVIQNPRYQVTQFGKPVTLSCSQTLNHNVMYWYQQKSSQAPKLLFHYYDKDFNNEADTPDNFQSRRPNTSFCFLDIRSPGLGDTAMYLCATSRGDWTNEQFFGPGTRLTVL.

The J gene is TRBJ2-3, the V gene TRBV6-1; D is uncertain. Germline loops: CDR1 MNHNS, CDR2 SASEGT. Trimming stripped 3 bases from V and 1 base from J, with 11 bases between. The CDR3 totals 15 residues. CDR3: CASSEGTSRTDTQYF. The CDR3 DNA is TGTGCCAGCAGTGAGGGCACCAGTCGCACAGATACGCAGTATTTT.

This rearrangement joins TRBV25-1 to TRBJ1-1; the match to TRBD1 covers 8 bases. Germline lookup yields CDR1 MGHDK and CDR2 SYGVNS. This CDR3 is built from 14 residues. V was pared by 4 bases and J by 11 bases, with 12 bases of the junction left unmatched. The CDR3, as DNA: TGTGCCAGCAGTGGAAGGTCAGGGGGCACCGAGGCTTTCTTT. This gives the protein CASSGRSGGTEAFF.

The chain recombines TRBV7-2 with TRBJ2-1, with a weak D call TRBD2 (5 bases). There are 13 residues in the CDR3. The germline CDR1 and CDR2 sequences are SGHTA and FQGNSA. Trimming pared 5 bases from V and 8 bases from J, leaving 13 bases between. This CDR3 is CASSTYLADEQFF. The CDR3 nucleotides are TGTGCCAGCAGCACATATCTAGCAGATGAGCAGTTCTTC.

CDR3 sequence: CASSFSGTSANEQFF. In DNA form, the CDR3 reads TGTGCCAGCAGCTTTTCCGGGACTAGCGCCAATGAGCAGTTCTTC. The chain has TRBV11-3 and TRBJ2-1; 10 bases fit TRBD2. The V gene end was trimmed by 3 bases and the J gene end by 6 bases; junction bases not matched to a gene: 5. Germline CDR1 reads SGHNT; CDR2 reads YENEEA. The CDR3 consists of 15 residues.

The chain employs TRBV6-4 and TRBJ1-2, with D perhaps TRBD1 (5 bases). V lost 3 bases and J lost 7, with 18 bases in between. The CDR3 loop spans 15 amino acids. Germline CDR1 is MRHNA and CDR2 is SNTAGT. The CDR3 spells CASSEKWGTDFGYTF. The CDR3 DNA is TGTGCCAGCAGTGAAAAATGGGGCACCGATTTTGGCTACACCTTC.

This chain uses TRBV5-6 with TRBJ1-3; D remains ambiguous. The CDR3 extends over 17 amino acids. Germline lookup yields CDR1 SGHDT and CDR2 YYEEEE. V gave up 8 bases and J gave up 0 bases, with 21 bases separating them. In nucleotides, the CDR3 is TGTGCCAGTTCCGCCTCCGCCGGGCCCCGCTCTGGAAACACCATATATTTT. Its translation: CASSASAGPRSGNTIYF.